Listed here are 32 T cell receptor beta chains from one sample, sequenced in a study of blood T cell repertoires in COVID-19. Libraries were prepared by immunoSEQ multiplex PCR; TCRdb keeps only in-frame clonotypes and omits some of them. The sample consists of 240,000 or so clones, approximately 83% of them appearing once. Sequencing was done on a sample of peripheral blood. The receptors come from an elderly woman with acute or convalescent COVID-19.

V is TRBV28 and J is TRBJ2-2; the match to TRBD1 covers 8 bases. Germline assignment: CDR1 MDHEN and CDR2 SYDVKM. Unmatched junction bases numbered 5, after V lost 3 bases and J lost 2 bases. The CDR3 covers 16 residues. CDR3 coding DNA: TGTGCCAGCAGTTTGTACGGACAGGGTAACACCGGGGAGCTGTTTTTT. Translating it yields CASSLYGQGNTGELFF.

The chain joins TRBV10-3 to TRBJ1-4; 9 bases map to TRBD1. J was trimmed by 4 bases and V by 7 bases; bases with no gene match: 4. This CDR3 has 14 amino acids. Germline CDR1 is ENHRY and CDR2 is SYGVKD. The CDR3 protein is CAITMGQGNEKLFF. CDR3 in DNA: TGTGCCATCACTATGGGACAGGGTAATGAAAAACTGTTTTTT.

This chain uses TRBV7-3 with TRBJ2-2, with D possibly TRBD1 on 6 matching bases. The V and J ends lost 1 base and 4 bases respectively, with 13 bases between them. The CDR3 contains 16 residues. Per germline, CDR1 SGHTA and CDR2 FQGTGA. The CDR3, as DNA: TGTGCCAGCAGCTTAAGTGGAAGACAGGCCACCGGGGAGCTGTTTTTT. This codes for CASSLSGRQATGELFF.

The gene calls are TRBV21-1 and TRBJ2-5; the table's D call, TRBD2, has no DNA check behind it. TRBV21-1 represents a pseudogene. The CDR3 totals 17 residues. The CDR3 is CASSKEPGGGTYETQYF. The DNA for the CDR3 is TGTGCCAGCAGCAAAGAGCCCGGGGGGGGGACATATGAGACCCAGTACTTC.

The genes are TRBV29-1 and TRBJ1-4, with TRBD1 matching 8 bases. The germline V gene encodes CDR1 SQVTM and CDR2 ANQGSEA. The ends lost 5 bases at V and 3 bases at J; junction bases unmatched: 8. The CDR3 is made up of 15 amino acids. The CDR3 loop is CSVFNRGLANEKLFF. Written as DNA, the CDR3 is TGCAGCGTTTTTAACAGGGGGTTGGCTAATGAAAAACTGTTTTTT.

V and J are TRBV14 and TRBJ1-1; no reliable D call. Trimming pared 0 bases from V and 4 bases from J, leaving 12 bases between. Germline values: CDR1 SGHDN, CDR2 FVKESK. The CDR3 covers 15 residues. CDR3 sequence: CASSQDNREVTEAFF. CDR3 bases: TGTGCCAGCAGCCAAGACAACCGGGAGGTCACTGAAGCTTTCTTT.

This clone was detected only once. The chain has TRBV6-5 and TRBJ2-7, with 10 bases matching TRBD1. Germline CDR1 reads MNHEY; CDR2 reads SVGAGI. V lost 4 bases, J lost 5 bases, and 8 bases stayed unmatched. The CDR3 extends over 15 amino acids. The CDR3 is CASSWTGTGVHEQYF. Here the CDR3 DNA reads TGTGCCAGCAGTTGGACCGGGACAGGGGTCCACGAGCAGTACTTC.

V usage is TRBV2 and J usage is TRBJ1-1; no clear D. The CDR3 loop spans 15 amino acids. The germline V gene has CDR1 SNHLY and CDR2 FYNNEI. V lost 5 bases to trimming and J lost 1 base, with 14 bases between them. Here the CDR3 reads CASSYYASANTEAFF. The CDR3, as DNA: TGTGCCAGCAGTTACTACGCTAGTGCGAACACTGAAGCTTTCTTT.

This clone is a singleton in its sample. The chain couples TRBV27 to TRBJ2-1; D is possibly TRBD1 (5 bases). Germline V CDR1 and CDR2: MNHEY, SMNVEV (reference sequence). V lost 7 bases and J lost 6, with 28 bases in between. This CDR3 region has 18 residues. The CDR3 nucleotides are TGTGCCAGCAACTTAAGGTATAGGGATGGGGCTACGGGCAATGAGCAGTTCTTC. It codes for CASNLRYRDGATGNEQFF.

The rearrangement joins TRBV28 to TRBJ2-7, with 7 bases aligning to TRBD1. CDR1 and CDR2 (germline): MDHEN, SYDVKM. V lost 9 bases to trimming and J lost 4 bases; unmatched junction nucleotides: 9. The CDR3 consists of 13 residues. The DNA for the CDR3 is TGTGCCAGTTTAAGGGGGCCCGCTTACGAGCAGTACTTC. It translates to CASLRGPAYEQYF.

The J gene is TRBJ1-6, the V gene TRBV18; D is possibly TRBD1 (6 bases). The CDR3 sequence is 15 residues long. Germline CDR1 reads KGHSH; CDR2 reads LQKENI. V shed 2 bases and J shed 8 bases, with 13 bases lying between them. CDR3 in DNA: TGTGCCAGCTCACCAGAAGGACAGTGGGATTCACCCCTCCACTTT. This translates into CASSPEGQWDSPLHF.

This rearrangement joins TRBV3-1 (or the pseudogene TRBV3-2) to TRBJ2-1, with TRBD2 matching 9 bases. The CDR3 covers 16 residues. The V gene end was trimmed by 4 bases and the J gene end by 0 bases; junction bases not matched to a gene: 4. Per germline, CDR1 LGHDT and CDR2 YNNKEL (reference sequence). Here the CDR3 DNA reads TGTGCCAGCAGCCCGACTAGCGGTAGCTCCTACAATGAGCAGTTCTTC. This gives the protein CASSPTSGSSYNEQFF.

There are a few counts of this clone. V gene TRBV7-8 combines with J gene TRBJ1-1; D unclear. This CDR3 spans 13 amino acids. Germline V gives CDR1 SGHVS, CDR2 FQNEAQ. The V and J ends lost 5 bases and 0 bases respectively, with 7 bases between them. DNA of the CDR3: TGTGCCAGCAGCCACAGTGTGAACACTGAAGCTTTCTTT. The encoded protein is CASSHSVNTEAFF.

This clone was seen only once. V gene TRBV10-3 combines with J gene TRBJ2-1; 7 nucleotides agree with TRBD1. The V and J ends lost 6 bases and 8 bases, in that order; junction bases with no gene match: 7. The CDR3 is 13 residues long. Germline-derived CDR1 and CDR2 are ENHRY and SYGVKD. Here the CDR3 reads CAISHGQGDEQFF. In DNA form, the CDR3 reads TGTGCCATCAGCCATGGTCAGGGGGATGAGCAGTTCTTC.

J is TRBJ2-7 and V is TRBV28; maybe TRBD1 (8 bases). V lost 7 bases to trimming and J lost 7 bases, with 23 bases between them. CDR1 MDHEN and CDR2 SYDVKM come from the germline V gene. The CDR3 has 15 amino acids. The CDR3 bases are TGTGCCAGCACCCGGGGAGGGCAGGGGGCTTGGGAGCAGTACTTC. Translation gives CASTRGGQGAWEQYF.

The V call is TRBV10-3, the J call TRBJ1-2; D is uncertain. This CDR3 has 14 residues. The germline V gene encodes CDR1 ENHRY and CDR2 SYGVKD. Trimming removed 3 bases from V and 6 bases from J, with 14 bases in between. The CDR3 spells CAISDELDPDGYTF. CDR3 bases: TGTGCCATCAGTGACGAGCTAGACCCAGATGGCTACACCTTC.

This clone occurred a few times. The CDR3 is CASRTGVEKLFF. The CDR3 DNA reads as TGTGCCAGCAGGACAGGGGTTGAAAAACTGTTTTTT. V is TRBV2 and J is TRBJ1-4, with 8 positions matching TRBD1. V lost 6 bases and J lost 7; bases outside the gene matches: 1. Germline values: CDR1 SNHLY, CDR2 FYNNEI. The CDR3 contains 12 residues.

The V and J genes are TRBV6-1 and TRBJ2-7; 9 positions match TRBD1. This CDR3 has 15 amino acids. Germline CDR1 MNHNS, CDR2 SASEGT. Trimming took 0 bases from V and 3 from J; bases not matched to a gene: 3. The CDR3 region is CASSEAGTGSYEQYF. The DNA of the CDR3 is TGTGCCAGCAGTGAAGCCGGGACAGGGAGCTACGAGCAGTACTTC.

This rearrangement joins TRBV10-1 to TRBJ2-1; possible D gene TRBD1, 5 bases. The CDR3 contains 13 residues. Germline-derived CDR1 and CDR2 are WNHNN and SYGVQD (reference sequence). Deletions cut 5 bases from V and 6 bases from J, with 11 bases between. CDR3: CASSWGGANEQFF. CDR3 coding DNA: TGCGCCAGCAGTTGGGGTGGGGCCAATGAGCAGTTCTTC.

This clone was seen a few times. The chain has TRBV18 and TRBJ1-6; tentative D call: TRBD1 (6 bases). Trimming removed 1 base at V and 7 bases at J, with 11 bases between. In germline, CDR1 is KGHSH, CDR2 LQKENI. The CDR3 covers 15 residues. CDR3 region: CASSPLGQGNSPLHF. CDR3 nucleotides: TGTGCCAGCTCACCACTTGGGCAGGGGAATTCACCCCTCCACTTT.

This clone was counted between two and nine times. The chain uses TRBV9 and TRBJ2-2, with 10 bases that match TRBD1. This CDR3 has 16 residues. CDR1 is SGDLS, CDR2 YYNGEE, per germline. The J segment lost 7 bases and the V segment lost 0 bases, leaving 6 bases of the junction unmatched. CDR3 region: CASSVAGQGFFGELFF. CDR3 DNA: TGTGCCAGCAGCGTAGCGGGACAGGGGTTTTTCGGGGAGCTGTTTTTT.

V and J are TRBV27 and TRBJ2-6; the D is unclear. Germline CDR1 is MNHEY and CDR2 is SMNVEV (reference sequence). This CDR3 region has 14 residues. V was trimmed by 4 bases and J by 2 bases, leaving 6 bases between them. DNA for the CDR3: TGTGCCAGCAGTTCCAGAACTGGGGCCAACGTCCTGACTTTC. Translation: CASSSRTGANVLTF.

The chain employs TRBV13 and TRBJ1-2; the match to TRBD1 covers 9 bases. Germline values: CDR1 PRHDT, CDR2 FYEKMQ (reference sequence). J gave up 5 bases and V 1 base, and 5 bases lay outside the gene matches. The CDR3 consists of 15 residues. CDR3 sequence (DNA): TGTGCCAGCAGCTTAGAAGGGACAGGGAAATATGGCTACACCTTC. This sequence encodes CASSLEGTGKYGYTF.

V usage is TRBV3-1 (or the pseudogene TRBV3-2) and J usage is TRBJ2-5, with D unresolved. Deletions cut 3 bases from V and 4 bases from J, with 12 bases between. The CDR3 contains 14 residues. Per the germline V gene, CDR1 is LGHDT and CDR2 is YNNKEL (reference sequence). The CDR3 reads CASSHAASVETQYF. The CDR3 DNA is TGTGCCAGCAGCCACGCCGCCAGCGTAGAGACCCAGTACTTC.

In nucleotides, the CDR3 is TGTGCCAGCAGTCGGGTCACAACCGGGGAGCTGTTTTTT. Translated, it gives CASSRVTTGELFF. The V and J genes are TRBV2 and TRBJ2-2; the D is unclear. CDR3 length equals 13 residues. Germline-derived CDR1 and CDR2 are SNHLY and FYNNEI. The germline V and J ends were trimmed by 5 bases and 5 bases, with 9 bases remaining between them.

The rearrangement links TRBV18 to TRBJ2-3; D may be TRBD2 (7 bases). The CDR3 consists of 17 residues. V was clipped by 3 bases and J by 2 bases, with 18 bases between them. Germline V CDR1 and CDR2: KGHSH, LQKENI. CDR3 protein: CASSPYPAGAHTDTQYF. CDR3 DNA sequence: TGTGCCAGCTCACCCTATCCTGCGGGGGCTCACACAGATACGCAGTATTTT.

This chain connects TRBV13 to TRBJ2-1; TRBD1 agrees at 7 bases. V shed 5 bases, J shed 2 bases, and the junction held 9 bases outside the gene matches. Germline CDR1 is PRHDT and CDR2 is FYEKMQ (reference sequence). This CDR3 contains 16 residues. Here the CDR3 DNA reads TGTGCCAGCAGCCTGACAGGGAGAGGGGCCTACAATGAGCAGTTCTTC. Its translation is CASSLTGRGAYNEQFF. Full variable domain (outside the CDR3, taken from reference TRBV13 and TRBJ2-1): AAGVIQSPRHLIKEKRETATLKCYPIPRHDTVYWYQQGPGQDPQFLISFYEKMQSDKGSIPDRFSAQQFSDYHSELNMSSLELGDSALYFCASSLTGRGAYNEQFFGPGTRLTVL.

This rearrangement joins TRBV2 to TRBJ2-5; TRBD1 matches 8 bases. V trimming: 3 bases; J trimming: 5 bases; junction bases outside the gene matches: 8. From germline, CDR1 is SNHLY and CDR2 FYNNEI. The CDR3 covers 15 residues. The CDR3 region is CASSETGVWEETQYF. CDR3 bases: TGTGCCAGCAGTGAGACAGGGGTTTGGGAGGAGACCCAGTACTTC.

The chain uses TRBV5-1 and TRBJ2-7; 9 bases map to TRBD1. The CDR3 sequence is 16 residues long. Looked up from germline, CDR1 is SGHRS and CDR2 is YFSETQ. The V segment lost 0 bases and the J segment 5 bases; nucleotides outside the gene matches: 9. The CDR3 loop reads CASSLGGTGNFNEQYF. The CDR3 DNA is TGCGCCAGCAGCTTGGGGGGGACAGGGAACTTCAACGAGCAGTACTTC.

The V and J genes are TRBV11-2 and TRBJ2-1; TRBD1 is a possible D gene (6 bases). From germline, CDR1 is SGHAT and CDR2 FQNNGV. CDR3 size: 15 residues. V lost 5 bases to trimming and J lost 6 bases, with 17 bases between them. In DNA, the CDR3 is TGTGCCAGCAGCCCGGCGTCGCAGGGGCTCAATGAGCAGTTCTTC. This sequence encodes CASSPASQGLNEQFF.

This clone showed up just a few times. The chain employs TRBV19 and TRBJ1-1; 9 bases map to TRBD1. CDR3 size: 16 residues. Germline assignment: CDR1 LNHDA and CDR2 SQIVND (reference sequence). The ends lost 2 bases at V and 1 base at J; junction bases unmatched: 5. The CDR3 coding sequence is TGTGCCAGTAGTATACACGGACAGGGGCCGAACACTGAAGCTTTCTTT. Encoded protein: CASSIHGQGPNTEAFF. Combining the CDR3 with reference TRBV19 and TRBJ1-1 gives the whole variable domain DGGITQSPKYLFRKEGQNVTLSCEQNLNHDAMYWYRQDPGQGLRLIYYSQIVNDFQKGDIAEGYSVSREKKESFPLTVTSAQKNPTAFYLCASSIHGQGPNTEAFFGQGTRLTVV.

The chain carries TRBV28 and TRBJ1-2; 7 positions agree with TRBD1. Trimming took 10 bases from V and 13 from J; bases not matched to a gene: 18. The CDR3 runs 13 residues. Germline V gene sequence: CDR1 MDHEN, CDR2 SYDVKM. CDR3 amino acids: CANPPGGQEVCTF. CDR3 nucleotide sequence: TGTGCCAACCCCCCCGGAGGACAGGAGGTCTGCACCTTC.